This TCR beta chain was captured by sequencing in a study of cytomegalovirus exposure and HLA in healthy donors. V was shortened by 0 bases and J by 2 bases, with 16 bases between the two germline ends. From germline, CDR1 is MNHNS and CDR2 SASEGT. CDR3 length equals 17 residues. The primer mix had 60 Vbeta and 13 Jbeta primers. Sequenced by immunoSEQ multiplex PCR; TCRdb stores in-frame clones only, minus some. The table lists 150,000 to 200,000 clones, approximately 71% of them singletons, with over 9% in the top ten. Input material: PBMCs. This TCR was recovered from a man younger than 35 in good health and CMV-seropositive. This chain uses TRBV6-1 with TRBJ2-5, with TRBD2 as a possible D gene (5 bases). The CDR3 reads CASSEALVGVPQETQYF. CDR3 nucleotides: TGTGCCAGCAGTGAAGCGCTAGTCGGGGTGCCACAAGAGACCCAGTACTTC.